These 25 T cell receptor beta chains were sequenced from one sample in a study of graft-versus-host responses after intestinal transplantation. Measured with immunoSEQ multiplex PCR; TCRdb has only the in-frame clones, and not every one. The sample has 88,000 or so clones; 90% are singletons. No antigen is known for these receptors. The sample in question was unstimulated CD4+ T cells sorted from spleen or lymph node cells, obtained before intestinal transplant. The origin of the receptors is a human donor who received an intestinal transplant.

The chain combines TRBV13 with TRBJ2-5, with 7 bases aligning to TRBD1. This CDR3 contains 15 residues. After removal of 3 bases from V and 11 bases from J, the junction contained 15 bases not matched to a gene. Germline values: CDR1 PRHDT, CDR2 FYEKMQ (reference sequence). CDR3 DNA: TGTGCCAGCAGCTTCAGGGGACAGCTGGAGTGGGAGCAGTACTTC. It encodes CASSFRGQLEWEQYF.

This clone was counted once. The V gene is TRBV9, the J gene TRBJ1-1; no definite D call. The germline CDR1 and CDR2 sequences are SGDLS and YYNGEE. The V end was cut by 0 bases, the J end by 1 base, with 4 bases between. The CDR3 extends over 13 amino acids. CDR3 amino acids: CASSVEPNTEAFF. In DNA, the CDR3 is TGTGCCAGCAGCGTAGAGCCGAACACTGAAGCTTTCTTT. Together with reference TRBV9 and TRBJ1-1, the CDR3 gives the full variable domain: DSGVTQTPKHLITATGQRVTLRCSPRSGDLSVYWYQQSLDQGLQFLIQYYNGEERAKGNILERFSAQQFPDLHSELNLSSLELGDSALYFCASSVEPNTEAFFGQGTRLTVV.

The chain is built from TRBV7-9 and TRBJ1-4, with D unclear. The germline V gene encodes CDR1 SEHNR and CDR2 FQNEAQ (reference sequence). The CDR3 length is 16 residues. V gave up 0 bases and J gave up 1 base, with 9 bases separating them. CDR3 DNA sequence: TGTGCCAGCAGCTTAGCGCTCGGAGGAACTAATGAAAAACTGTTTTTT. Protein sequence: CASSLALGGTNEKLFF.

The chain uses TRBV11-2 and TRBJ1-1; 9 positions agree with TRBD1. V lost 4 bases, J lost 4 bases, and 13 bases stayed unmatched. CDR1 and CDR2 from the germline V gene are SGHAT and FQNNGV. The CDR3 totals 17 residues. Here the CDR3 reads CASSSRKSWTGATEAFF. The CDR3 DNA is TGTGCCAGCAGCTCCCGCAAAAGCTGGACAGGGGCCACTGAAGCTTTCTTT.

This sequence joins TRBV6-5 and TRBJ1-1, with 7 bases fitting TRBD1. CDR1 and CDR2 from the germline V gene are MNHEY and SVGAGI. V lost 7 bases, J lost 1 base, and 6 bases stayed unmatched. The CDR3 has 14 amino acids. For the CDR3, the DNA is TGTGCCAGCAAAGGAGGGACAGAGAACACTGAAGCTTTCTTT. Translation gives CASKGGTENTEAFF.

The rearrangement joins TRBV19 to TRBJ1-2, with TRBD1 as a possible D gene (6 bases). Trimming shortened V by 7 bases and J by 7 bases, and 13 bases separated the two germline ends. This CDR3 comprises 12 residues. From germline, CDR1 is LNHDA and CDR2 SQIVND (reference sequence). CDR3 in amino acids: CASTTGKGGYTF. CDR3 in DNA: TGTGCCAGTACCACAGGGAAAGGTGGCTACACCTTC.

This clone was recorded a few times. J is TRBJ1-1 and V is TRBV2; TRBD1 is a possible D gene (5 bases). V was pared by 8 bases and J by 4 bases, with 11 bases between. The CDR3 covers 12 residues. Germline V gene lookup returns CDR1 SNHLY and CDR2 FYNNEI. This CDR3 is CASSRVATEAFF. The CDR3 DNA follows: TGTGCCAGCTCCAGGGTTGCCACTGAAGCTTTCTTT.

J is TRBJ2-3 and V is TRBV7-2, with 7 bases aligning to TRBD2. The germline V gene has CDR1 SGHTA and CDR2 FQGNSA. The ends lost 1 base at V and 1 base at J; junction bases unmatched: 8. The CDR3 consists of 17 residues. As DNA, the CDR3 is TGTGCCAGCAGCTTAGGGAGCCGGGGGGTGGGCACAGATACGCAGTATTTT. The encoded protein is CASSLGSRGVGTDTQYF.

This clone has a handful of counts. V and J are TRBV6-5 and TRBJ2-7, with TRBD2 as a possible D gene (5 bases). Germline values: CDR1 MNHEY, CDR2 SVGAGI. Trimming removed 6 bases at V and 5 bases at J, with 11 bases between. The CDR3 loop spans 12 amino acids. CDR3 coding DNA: TGTGCCAGCAGGGGGAGTACGCACGAGCAGTACTTC. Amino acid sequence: CASRGSTHEQYF.

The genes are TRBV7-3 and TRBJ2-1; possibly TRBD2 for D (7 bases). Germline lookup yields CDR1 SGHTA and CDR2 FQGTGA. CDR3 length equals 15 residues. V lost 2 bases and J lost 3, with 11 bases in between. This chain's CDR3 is CASSLGGANYNEQFF. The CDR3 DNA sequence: TGTGCCAGCAGCTTAGGGGGGGCCAACTACAATGAGCAGTTCTTC.

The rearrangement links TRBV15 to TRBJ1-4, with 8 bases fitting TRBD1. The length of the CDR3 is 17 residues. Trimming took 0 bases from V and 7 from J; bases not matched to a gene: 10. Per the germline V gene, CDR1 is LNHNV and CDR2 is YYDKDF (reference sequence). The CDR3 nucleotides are TGTGCCACCAGCAGAGAGCCCGGGACAGGCTACTCTGAAAAACTGTTTTTT. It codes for CATSREPGTGYSEKLFF.

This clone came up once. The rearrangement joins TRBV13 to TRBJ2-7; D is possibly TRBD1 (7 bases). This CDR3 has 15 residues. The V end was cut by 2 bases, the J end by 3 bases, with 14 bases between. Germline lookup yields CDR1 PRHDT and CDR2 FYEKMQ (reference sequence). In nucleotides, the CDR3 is TGTGCCAGCAGCTTACAAGGCCAGGGGGGCTACGAGCAGTACTTC. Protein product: CASSLQGQGGYEQYF.

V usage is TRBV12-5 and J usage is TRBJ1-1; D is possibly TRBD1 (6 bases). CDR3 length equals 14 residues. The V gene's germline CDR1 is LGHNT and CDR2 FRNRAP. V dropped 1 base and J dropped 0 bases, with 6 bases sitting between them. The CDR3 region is CASGLGQVNTEAFF. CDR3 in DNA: TGTGCTAGTGGTTTGGGACAGGTGAACACTGAAGCTTTCTTT.

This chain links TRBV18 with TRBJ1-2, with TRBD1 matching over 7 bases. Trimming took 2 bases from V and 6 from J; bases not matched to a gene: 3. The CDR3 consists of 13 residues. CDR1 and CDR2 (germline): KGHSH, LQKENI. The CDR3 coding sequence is TGTGCCAGCTCACCAGAGACAGGGCATGGCTACACCTTC. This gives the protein CASSPETGHGYTF.

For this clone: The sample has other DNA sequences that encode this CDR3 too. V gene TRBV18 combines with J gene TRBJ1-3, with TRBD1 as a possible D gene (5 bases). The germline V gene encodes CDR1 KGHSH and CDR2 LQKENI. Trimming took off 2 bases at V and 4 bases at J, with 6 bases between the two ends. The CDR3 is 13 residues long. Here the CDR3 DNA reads TGTGCCAGCTCACCAGGGGCCGGAAACACCATATATTTT. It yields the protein CASSPGAGNTIYF.

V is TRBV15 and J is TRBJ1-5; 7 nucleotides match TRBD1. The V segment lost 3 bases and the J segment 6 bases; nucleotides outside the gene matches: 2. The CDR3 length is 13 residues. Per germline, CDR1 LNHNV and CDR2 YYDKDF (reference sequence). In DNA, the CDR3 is TGTGCCACCAGCAGGACAGGGTTTCAGCCCCAGCATTTT. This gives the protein CATSRTGFQPQHF.

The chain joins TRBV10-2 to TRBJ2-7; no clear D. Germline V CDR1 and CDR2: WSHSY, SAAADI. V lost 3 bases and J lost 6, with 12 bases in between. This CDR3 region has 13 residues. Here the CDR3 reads CASSERWAFEQYF. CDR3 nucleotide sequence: TGCGCCAGCAGTGAACGATGGGCGTTCGAGCAGTACTTC.

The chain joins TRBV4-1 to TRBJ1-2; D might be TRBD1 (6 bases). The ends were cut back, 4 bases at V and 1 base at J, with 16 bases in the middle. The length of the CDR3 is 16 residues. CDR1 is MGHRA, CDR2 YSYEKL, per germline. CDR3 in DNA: TGCGCCAGCAGCCGGAACCCCAGGGGAGATAACTATGGCTACACCTTC. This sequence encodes CASSRNPRGDNYGYTF.

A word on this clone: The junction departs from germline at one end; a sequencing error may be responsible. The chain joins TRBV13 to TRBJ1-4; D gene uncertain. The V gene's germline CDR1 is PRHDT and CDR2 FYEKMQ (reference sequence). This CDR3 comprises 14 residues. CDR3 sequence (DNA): TGTGCCAGCAGCCTAGGCAGGTATGGTGAAAAACTGTTTTTT. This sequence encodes CASSLGRYGEKLFF.

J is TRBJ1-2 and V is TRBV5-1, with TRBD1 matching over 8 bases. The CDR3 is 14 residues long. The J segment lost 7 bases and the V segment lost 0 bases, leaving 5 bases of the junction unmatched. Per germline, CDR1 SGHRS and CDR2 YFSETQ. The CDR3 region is CASSLAGQGGGYTF. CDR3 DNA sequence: TGCGCCAGCAGCTTGGCCGGACAGGGTGGTGGCTACACCTTC. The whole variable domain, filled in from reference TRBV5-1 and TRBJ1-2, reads KAGVTQTPRYLIKTRGQQVTLSCSPISGHRSVSWYQQTPGQGLQFLFEYFSETQRNKGNFPGRFSGRQFSNSRSEMNVSTLELGDSALYLCASSLAGQGGGYTFGSGTRLTVV.

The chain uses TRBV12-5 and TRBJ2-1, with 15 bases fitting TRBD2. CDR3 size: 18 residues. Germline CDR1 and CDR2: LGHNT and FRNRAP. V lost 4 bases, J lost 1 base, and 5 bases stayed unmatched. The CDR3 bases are TGTGCTAGTGGTTCCGGGACTAGCGGGGGGTGGTCCTACAATGAGCAGTTCTTC. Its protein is CASGSGTSGGWSYNEQFF. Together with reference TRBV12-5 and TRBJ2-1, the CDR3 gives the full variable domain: DARVTQTPRHKVTEMGQEVTMRCQPILGHNTVFWYRQTMMQGLELLAYFRNRAPLDDSGMPKDRFSAEMPDATLATLKIQPSEPRDSAVYFCASGSGTSGGWSYNEQFFGPGTRLTVL.

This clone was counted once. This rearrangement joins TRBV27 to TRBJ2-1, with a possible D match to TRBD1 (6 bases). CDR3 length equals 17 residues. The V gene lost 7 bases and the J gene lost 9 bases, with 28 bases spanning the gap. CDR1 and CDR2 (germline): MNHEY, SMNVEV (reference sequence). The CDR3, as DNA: TGTGCCAGCACCACATCCCCCGGGACACTTACTGTCGGTGAGCAGTTCTTC. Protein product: CASTTSPGTLTVGEQFF.

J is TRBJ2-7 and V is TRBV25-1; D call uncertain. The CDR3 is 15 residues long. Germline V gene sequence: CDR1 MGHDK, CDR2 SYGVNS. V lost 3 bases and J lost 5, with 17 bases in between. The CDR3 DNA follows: TGTGCCAGCAGTGATCCCTCCCATTTCAGTGACGAGCAGTACTTC. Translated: CASSDPSHFSDEQYF.

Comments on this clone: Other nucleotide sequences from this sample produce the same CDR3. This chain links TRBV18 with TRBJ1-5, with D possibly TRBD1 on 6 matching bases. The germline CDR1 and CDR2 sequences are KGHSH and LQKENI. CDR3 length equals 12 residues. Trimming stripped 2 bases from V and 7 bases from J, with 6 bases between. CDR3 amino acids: CASSPGGQPQHF. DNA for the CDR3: TGTGCCAGCTCACCAGGGGGCCAGCCCCAGCATTTT.

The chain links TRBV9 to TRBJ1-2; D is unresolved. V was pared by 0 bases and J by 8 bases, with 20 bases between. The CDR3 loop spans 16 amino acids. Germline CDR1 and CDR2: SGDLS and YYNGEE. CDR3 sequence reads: CASSVDGLTRGLGYTF. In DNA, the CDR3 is TGTGCCAGCAGCGTAGACGGATTAACACGAGGGTTAGGCTACACCTTC.